This T cell receptor beta chain was captured in a study of T-cell reconstitution after alpha-beta-depleted transplantation in children. This clonotype was seen ten or more times. Its antigen is not identified. General observations from the study: There were reportedly several hundred expanded graft clones from which alpha-beta T cells came about two months after transplant.

During its preparation, the TCRbeta library received unique molecular identifiers. TCRdb re-called the PCR reads with MiXCR, one entry per CDR3 protein. The data show 150,000 to 200,000 distinct CDR3 sequences, approximately 10% seen once. This CDR3 region has 16 residues. CDR1 and CDR2 from the germline V gene are DFQATT and SNEGSKA (reference sequence). The trim removed 3 bases at V and 7 bases at J, leaving 11 bases unmatched. The material was PBMCs, obtained before TCRalphabeta/CD19-depleted stem cell transplant. The chain uses TRBV20-1 and TRBJ2-1; 11 bases line up with TRBD2. This clonotype originated in a boy aged 2 to 10 with acute myeloid leukemia, due to receive a stem cell transplant. The CDR3 nucleotides are TGCAGTGCTAGCCCCCGTATCGTAGCGGGGGGGAATGAGCAGTTCTTC. It is translated as CSASPRIVAGGNEQFF.